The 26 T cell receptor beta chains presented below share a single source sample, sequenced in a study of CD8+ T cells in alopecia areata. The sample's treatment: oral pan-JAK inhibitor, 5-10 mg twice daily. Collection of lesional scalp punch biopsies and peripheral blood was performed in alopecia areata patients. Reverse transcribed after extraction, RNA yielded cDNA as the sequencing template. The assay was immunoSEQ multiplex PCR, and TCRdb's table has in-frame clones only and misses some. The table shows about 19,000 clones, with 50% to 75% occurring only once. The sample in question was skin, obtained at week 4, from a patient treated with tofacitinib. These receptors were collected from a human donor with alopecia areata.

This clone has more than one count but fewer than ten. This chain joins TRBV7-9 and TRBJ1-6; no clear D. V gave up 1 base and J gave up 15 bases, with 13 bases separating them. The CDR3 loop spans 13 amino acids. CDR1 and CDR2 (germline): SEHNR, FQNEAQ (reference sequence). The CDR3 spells CASSLDRAWRLHF. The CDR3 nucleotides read TGTGCCAGCAGCTTAGATCGGGCTTGGCGCCTCCACTTT.

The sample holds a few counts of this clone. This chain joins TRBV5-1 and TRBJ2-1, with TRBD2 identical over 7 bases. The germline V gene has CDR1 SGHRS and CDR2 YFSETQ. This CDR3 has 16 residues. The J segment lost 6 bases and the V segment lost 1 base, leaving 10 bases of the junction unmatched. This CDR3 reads CASSLYAGGMSNEQFF. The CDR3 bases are TGCGCCAGCAGCTTGTACGCCGGGGGGATGAGCAATGAGCAGTTCTTC.

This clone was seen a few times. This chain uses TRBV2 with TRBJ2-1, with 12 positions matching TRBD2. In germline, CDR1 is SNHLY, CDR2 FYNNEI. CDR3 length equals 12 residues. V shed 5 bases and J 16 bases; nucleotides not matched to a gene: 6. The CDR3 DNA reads TGTGCCAGCAGTCGGACTAGCGGGGAATGTTTCTTC. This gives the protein CASSRTSGECFF.

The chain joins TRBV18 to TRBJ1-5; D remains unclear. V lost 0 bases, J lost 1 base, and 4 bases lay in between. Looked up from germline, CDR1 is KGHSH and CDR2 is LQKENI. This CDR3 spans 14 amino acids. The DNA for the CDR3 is TGTGCCAGCTCACCACCAGGGAGCAATCAGCCCCAGCATTTT. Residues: CASSPPGSNQPQHF.

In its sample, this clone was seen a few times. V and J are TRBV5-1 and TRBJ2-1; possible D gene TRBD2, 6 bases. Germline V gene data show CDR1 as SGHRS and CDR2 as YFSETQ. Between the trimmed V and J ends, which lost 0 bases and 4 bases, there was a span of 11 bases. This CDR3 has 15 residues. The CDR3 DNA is TGCGCCAGCAGCTTGGGTGGCGGGGCTTACAATGAGCAGTTCTTC. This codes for CASSLGGGAYNEQFF.

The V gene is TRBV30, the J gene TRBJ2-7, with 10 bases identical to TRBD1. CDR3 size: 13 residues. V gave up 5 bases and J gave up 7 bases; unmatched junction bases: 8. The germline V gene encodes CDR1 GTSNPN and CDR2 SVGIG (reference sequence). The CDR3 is CAWGQGGYEEQYF. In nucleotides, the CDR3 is TGTGCCTGGGGACAGGGGGGTTACGAGGAGCAGTACTTC.

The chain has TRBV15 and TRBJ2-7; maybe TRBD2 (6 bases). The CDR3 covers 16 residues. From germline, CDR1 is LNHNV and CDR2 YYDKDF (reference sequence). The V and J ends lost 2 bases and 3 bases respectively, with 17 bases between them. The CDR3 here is CATSRLGRGTVYEQYF. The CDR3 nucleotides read TGTGCCACCAGCAGACTAGGACGCGGGACCGTCTACGAGCAGTACTTC.

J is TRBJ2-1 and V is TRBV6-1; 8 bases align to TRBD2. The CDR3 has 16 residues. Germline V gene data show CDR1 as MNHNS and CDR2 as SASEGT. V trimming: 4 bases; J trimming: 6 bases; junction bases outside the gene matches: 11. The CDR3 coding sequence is TGTGCCAGCAGTGCACCCCTAGGACTAGCCGGCAATGAGCAGTTCTTC. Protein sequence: CASSAPLGLAGNEQFF.

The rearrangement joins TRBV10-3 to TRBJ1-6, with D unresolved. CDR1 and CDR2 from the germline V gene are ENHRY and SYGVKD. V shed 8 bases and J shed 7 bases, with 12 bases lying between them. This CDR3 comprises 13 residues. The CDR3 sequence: CAISPMTNSPLHF. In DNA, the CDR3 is TGTGCCATCTCCCCTATGACGAATTCACCCCTCCACTTT.

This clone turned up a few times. The CDR3 DNA reads TGTGCCAGCAGCGCTCATTCGACACGCTACGAGCAGTACTTC. Its translation: CASSAHSTRYEQYF. This chain uses TRBV7-9 with TRBJ2-7; D is unresolved. Looked up from germline, CDR1 is SEHNR and CDR2 is FQNEAQ (reference sequence). V gave up 5 bases and J gave up 3 bases, with 14 bases separating them. The CDR3 is made up of 14 amino acids.

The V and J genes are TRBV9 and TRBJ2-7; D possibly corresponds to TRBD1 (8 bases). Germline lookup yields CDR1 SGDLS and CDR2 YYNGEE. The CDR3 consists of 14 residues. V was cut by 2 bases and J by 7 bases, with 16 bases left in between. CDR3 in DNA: TGTGCCAGCAGCGTCGACAGGGGACTACAGGAGCAGTACTTC. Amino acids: CASSVDRGLQEQYF.

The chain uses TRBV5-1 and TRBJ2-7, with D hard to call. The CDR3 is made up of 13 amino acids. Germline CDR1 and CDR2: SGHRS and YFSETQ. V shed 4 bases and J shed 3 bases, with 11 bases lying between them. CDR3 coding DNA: TGCGCCAGCAGCCTCTCGACCTACTACGAGCAGTACTTC. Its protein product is CASSLSTYYEQYF.

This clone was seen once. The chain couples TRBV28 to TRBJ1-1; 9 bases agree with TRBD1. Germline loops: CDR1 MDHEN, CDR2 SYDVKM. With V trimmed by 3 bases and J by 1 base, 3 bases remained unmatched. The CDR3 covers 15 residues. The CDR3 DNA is TGTGCCAGCAGTTTTGGGGACAGGGAGAACACTGAAGCTTTCTTT. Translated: CASSFGDRENTEAFF.

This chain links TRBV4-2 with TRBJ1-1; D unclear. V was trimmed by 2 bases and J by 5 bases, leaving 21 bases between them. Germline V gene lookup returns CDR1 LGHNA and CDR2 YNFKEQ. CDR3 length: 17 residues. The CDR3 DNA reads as TGTGCCAGCAGCCAACACTGGCCGGAGCCCAAGTGGACTGAAGCTTTCTTT. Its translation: CASSQHWPEPKWTEAFF.

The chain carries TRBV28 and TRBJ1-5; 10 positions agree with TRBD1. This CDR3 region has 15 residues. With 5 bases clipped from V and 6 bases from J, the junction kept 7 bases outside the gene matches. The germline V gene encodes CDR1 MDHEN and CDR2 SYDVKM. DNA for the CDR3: TGTGCCAGCAGTCTTTCCGGGACAGGGGTTCAGCCCCAGCATTTT. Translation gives CASSLSGTGVQPQHF.

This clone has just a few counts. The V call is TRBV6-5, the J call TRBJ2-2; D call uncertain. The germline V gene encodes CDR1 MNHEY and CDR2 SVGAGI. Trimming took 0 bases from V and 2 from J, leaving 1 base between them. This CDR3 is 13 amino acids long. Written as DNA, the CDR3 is TGTGCCAGCAGTTACTCAAACACCGGGGAGCTGTTTTTT. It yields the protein CASSYSNTGELFF.

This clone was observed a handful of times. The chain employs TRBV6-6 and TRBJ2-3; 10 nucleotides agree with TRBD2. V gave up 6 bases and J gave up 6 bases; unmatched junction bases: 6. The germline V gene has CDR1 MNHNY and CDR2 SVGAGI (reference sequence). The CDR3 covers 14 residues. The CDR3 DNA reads TGTGCCAGCAGCCGAGGGACTAGCGAGGATACGCAGTATTTT. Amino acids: CASSRGTSEDTQYF.

The CDR3 reads CASGSKTGSNQPQHF. As DNA, the CDR3 is TGTGCCAGCGGGAGCAAGACAGGGAGTAATCAGCCCCAGCATTTT. V usage is TRBV28 and J usage is TRBJ1-5, with 7 bases matching TRBD1. Unmatched junction bases numbered 11, after V lost 8 bases and J lost 4 bases. This CDR3 is built from 15 residues. Germline lookup yields CDR1 MDHEN and CDR2 SYDVKM.

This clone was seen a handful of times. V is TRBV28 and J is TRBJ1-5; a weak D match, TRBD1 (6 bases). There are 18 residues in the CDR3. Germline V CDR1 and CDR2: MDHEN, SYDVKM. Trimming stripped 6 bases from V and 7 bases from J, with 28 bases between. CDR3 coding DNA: TGTGCCAGCAGCGCGGCTCTTGGGGGCCCCCCGCAGGGGCAGCCCCAGCATTTT. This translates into CASSAALGGPPQGQPQHF.

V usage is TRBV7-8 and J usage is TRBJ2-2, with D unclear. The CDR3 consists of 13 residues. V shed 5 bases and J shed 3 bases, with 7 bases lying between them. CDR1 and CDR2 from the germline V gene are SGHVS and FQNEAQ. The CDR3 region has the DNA TGTGCCAGCAGCCTCTCATACACCGGGGAGCTGTTTTTT. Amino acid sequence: CASSLSYTGELFF.

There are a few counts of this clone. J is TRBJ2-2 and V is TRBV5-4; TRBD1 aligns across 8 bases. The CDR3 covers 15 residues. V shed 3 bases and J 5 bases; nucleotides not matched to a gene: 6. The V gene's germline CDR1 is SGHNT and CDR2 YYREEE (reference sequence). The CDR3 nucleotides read TGTGCCAGCAGCTCGTGGACAGGGAGGACCGGGGAGCTGTTTTTT. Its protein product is CASSSWTGRTGELFF.

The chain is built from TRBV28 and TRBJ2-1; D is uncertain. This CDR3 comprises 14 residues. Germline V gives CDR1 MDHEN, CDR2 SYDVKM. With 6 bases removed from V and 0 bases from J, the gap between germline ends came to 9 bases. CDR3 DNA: TGTGCCAGCAGCATGGTTAGCTCCTACAATGAGCAGTTCTTC. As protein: CASSMVSSYNEQFF.

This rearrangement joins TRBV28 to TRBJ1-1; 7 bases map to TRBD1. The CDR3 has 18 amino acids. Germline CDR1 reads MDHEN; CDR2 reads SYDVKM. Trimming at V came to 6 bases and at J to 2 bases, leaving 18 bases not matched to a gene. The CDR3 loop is CASSYRGGWDNPNTEAFF. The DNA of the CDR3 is TGTGCCAGCAGCTACAGGGGCGGGTGGGATAATCCCAACACTGAAGCTTTCTTT.

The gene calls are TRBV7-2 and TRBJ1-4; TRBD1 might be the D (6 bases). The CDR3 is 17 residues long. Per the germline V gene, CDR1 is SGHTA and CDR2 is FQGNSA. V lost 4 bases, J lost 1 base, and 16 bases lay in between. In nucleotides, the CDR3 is TGTGCCAGCAGCTCGGGCCAGGGGCGAGGAACTAATGAAAAACTGTTTTTT. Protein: CASSSGQGRGTNEKLFF. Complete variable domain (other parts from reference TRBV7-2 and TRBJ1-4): GAGVSQSPSNKVTEKGKDVELRCDPISGHTALYWYRQSLGQGLEFLIYFQGNSAPDKSGLPSDRFSAERTGGSVSTLTIQRTQQEDSAVYLCASSSGQGRGTNEKLFFGSGTQLSVL.

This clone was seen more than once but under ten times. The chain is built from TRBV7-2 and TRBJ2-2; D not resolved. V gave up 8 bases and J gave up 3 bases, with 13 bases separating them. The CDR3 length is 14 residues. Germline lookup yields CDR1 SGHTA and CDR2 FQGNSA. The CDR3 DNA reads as TGTGCCAGCCAGGATTCCTTCCACACCGGGGAGCTGTTTTTT. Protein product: CASQDSFHTGELFF.

DNA of the CDR3: TGTGCCAGCAGTTACGGGGCTTCCTATGGCTACACCTTC. It yields the protein CASSYGASYGYTF. The V call is TRBV6-6, the J call TRBJ1-2; D perhaps matches TRBD1 (5 bases). The V end lost 2 bases, the J end lost 4 bases, and 8 bases lay between the germline ends. The CDR3 is made up of 13 amino acids. The germline V gene has CDR1 MNHNY and CDR2 SVGAGI (reference sequence).